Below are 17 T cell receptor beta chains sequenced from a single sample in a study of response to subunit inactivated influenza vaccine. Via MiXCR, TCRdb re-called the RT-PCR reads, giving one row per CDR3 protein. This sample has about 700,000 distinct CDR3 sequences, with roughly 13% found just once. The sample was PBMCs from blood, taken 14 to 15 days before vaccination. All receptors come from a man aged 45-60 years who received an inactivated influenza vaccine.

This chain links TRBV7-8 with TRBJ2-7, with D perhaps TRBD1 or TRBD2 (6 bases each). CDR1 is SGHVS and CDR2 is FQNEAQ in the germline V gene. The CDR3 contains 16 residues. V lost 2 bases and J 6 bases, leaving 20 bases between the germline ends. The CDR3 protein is CASSLFGGGTKGEQYF. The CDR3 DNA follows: TGTGCCAGCAGCTTATTCGGCGGAGGGACAAAGGGCGAGCAGTACTTC.

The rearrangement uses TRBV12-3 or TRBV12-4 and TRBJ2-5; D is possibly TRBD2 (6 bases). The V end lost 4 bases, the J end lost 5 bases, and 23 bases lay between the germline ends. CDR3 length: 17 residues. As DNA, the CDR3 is TGTGCCAGCAGTTCCGGGAGTGGGCAGGGTCGTTTGGAGACCCAGTACTTC. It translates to CASSSGSGQGRLETQYF.

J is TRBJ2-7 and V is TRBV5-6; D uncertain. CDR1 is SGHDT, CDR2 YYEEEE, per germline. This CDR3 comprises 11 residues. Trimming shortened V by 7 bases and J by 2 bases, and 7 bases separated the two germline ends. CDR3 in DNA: TGTGCCAGCCAACGGGCCTACGAGCAGTACTTC. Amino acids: CASQRAYEQYF.

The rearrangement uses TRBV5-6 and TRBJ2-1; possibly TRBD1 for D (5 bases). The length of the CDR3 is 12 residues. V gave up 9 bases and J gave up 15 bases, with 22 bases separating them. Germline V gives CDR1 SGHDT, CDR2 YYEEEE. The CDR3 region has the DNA TGTGCCATGGGCCCCAGGCAGGGATGGCGGTTCTTC. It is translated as CAMGPRQGWRFF.

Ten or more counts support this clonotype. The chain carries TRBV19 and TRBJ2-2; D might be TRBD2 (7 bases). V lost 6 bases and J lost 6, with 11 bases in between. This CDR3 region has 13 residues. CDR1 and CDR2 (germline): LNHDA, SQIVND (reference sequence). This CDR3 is CASSRGGAGELFF. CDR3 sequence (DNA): TGTGCCAGTAGCCGAGGGGGGGCCGGGGAGCTGTTTTTT.

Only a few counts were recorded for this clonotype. In DNA form, the CDR3 reads TGTGCCAGCATTGGACAGGGGGCGCGTAACTATGGCTACACCTTC. Translation: CASIGQGARNYGYTF. The chain carries TRBV28 and TRBJ1-2, with 11 bases fitting TRBD1. Germline lookup yields CDR1 MDHEN and CDR2 SYDVKM. V trimming: 7 bases; J trimming: 1 base; junction bases outside the gene matches: 5. The CDR3 covers 15 residues.

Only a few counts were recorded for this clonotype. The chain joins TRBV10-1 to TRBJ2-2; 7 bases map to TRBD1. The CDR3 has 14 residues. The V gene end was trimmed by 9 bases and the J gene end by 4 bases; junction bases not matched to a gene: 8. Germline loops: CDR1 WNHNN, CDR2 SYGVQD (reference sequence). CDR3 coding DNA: TGCGCCAGAACCCCCGGGACAGCCACCGGGGAGCTGTTTTTT. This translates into CARTPGTATGELFF.

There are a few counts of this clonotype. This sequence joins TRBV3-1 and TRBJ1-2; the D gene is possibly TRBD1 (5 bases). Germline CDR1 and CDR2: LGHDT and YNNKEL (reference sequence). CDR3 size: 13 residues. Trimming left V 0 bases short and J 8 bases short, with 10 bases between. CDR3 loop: CASSQDRVRGYTF. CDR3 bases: TGTGCCAGCAGCCAAGACAGGGTACGAGGCTACACCTTC.

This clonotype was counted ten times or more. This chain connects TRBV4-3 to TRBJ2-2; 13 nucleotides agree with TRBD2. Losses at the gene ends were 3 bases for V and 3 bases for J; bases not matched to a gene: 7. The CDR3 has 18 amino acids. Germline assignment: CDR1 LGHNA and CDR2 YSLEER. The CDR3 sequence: CASSHRLAGGSDTGELFF. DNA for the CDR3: TGCGCCAGCAGCCATCGACTAGCGGGAGGCTCCGACACCGGGGAGCTGTTTTTT.

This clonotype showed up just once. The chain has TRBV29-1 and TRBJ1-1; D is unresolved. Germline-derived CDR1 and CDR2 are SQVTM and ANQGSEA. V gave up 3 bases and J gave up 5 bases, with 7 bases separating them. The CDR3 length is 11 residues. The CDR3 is CSVDNWTEAFF. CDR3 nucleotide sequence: TGCAGCGTTGACAACTGGACTGAAGCTTTCTTT.

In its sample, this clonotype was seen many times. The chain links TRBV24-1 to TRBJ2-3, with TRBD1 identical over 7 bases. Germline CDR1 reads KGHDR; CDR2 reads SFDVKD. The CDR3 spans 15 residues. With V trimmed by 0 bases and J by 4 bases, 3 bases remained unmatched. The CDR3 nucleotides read TGTGCCACCAGTGATTTGAAGGGGGCAGCAGATACGCAGTATTTT. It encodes CATSDLKGAADTQYF.

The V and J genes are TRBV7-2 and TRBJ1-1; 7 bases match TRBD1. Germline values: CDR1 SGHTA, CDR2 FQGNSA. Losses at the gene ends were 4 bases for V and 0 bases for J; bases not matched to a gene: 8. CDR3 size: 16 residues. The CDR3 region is CASSSRQGGMNTEAFF. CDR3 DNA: TGTGCCAGCAGCTCAAGACAGGGTGGGATGAACACTGAAGCTTTCTTT. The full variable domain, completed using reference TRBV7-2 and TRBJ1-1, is GAGVSQSPSNKVTEKGKDVELRCDPISGHTALYWYRQSLGQGLEFLIYFQGNSAPDKSGLPSDRFSAERTGGSVSTLTIQRTQQEDSAVYLCASSSRQGGMNTEAFFGQGTRLTVV.

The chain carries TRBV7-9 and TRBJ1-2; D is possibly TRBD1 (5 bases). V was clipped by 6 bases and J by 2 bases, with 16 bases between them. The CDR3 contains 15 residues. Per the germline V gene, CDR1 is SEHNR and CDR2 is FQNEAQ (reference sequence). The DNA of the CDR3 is TGTGCCAGCAGTTCAGGGCAGTACGAGAACTATGGCTACACCTTC. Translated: CASSSGQYENYGYTF.

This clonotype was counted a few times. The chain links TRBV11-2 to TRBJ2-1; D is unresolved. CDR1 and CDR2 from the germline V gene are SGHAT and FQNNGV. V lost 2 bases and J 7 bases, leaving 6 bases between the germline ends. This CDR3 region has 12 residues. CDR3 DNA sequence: TGTGCCAGCAGCTTAAGACTTAATGAGCAGTTCTTC. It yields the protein CASSLRLNEQFF.

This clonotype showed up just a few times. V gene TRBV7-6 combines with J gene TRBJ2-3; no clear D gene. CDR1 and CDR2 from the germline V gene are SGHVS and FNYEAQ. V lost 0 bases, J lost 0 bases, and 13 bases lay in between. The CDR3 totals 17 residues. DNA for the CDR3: TGTGCCAGCAGCTTAGCAGACCGCAGCCTGAGCACAGATACGCAGTATTTT. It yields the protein CASSLADRSLSTDTQYF.

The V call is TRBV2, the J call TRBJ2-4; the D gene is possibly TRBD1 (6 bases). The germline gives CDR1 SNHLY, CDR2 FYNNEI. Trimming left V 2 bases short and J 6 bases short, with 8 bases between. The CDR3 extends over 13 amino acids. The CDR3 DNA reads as TGTGCCAGCAGTGAAAGGGACACAAACATTCAGTACTTC. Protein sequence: CASSERDTNIQYF.

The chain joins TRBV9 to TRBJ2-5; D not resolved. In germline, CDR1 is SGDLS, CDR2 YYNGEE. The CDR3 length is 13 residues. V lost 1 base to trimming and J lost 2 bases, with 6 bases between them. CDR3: CASSVLSQETQYF. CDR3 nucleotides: TGTGCCAGCAGCGTACTCAGTCAAGAGACCCAGTACTTC.